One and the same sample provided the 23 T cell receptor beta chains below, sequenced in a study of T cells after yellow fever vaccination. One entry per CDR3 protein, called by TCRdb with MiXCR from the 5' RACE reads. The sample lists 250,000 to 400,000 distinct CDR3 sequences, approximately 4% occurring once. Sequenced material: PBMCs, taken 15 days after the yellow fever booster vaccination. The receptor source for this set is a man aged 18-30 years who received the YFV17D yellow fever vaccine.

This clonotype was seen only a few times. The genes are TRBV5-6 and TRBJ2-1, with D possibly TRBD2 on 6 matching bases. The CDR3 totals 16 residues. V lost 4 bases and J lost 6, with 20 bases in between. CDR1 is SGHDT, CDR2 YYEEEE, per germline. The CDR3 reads CASSETRAGYSNEQFF. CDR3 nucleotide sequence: TGTGCCAGCAGCGAGACTAGGGCGGGGTATTCCAATGAGCAGTTCTTC.

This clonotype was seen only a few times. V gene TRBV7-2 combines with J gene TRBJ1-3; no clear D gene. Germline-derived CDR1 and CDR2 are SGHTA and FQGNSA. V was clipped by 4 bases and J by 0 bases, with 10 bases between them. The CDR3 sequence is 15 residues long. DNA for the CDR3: TGTGCCAGCAGCTCGTTTTTGAGCTCTGGAAACACCATATATTTT. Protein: CASSSFLSSGNTIYF.

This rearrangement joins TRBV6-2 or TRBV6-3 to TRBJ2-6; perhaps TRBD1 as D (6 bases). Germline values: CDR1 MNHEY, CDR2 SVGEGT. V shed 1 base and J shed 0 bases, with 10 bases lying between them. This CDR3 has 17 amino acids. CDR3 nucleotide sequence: TGTGCCAGCAGTTACTTAACAGGGAACTCTGGGGCCAACGTCCTGACTTTC. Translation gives CASSYLTGNSGANVLTF.

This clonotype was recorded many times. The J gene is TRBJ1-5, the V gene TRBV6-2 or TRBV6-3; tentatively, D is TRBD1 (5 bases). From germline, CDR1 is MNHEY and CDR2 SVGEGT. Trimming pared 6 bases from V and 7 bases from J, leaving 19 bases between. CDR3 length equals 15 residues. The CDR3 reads CASRKPPGEIQPQHF. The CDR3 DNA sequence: TGTGCCAGCAGAAAACCACCGGGGGAGATCCAGCCCCAGCATTTT.

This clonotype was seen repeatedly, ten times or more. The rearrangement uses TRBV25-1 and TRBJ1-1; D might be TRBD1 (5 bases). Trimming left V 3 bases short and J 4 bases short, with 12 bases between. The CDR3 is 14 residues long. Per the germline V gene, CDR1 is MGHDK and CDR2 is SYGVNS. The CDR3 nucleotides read TGTGCCAGCAGTGATTCACTCACAGGCACTGAAGCTTTCTTT. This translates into CASSDSLTGTEAFF.

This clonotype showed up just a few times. The CDR3 sequence is CASSFAGTQPQHF. For the CDR3, the DNA is TGTGCCAGCAGTTTTGCAGGGACTCAGCCCCAGCATTTT. This chain joins TRBV7-2 and TRBJ1-5; D may be TRBD1 (5 bases). Germline loops: CDR1 SGHTA, CDR2 FQGNSA. This CDR3 contains 13 residues. V lost 6 bases to trimming and J lost 6 bases, with 12 bases between them.

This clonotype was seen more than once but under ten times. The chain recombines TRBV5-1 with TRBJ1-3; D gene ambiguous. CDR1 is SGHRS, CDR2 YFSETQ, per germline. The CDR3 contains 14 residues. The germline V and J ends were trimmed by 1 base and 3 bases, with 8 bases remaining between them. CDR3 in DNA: TGCGCCAGCAGCTTGCGGGGTGGTGGAAACACCATATATTTT. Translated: CASSLRGGGNTIYF.

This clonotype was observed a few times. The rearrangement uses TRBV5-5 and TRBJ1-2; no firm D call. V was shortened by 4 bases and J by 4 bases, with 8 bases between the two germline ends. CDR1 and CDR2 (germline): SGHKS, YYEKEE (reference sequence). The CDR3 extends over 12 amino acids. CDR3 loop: CASSINSYGYTF. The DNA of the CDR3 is TGTGCCAGCAGCATTAACAGCTATGGCTACACCTTC.

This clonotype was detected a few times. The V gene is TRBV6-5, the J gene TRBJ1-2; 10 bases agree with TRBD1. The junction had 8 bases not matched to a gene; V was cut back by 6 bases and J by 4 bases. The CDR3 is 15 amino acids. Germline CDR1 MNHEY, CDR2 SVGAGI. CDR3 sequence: CASSRQGAGSYGYTF. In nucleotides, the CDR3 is TGTGCCAGCAGCCGACAGGGGGCGGGTAGCTATGGCTACACCTTC.

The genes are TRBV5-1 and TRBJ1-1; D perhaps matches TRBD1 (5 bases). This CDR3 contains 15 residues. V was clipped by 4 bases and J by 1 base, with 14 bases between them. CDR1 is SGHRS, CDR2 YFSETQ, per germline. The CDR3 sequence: CASSVLGGENTEAFF. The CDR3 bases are TGCGCCAGCAGCGTATTGGGGGGGGAGAACACTGAAGCTTTCTTT.

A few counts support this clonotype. CDR3 sequence (DNA): TGTGCCAGCACCGAAAGGACAGTCACAGATACGCAGTATTTT. Translation: CASTERTVTDTQYF. The rearrangement joins TRBV7-9 to TRBJ2-3; TRBD1 is a possible D gene (6 bases). Germline V gene data show CDR1 as SEHNR and CDR2 as FQNEAQ (reference sequence). Trimming stripped 7 bases from V and 2 bases from J, with 13 bases between. This CDR3 comprises 14 residues.

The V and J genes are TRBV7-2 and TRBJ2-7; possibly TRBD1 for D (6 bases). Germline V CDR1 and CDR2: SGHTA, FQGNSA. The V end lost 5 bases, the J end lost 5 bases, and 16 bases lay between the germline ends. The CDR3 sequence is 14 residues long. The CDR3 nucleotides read TGTGCCAGCAGCCTTATGGGGGCAGGGCACGAGCAGTACTTC. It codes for CASSLMGAGHEQYF.

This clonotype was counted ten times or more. The CDR3 sequence: CASGLSSTDTQYF. The CDR3 DNA sequence: TGTGCTAGTGGTTTGTCTTCCACAGATACGCAGTATTTT. The chain uses TRBV12-5 and TRBJ2-3; D not certain. Germline V gives CDR1 LGHNT, CDR2 FRNRAP. The CDR3 is made up of 13 amino acids. Trimming pared 2 bases from V and 2 bases from J, leaving 5 bases between.

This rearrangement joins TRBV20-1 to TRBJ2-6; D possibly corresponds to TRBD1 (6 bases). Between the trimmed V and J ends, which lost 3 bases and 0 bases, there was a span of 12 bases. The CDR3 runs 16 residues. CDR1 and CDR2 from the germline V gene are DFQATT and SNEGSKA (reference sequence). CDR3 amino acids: CSASKGEGSGANVLTF. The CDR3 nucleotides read TGCAGTGCTAGTAAGGGGGAAGGCTCTGGGGCCAACGTCCTGACTTTC.

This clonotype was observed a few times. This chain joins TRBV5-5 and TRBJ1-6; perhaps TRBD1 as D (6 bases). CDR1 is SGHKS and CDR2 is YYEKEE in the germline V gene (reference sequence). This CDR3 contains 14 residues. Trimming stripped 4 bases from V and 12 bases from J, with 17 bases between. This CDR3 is CASSPRTNREPLHF. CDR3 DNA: TGTGCCAGCAGCCCACGGACGAACAGGGAACCCCTCCACTTT.

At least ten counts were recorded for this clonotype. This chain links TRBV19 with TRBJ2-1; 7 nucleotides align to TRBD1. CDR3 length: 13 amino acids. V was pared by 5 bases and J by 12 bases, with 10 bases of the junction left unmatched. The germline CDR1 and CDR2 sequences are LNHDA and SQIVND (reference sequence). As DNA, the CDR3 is TGTGCCAGTAGTTTACAGGGGCCCCGGGGGCAGTTCTTC. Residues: CASSLQGPRGQFF.

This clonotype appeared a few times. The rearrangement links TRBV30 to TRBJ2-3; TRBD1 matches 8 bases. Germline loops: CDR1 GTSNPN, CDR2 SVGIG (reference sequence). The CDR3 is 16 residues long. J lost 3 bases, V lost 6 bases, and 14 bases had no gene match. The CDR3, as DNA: TGTGCCTGCTCCCAGGGGGCGGGGAGTCCAACAGATACGCAGTATTTT. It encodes CACSQGAGSPTDTQYF.

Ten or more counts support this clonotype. Here the CDR3 reads CASSLSQGGNYGYTF. The CDR3 bases are TGTGCCAGCAGCTTATCTCAGGGGGGTAACTATGGCTACACCTTC. This chain connects TRBV7-2 to TRBJ1-2; 7 nucleotides agree with TRBD1. The CDR3 sequence is 15 residues long. J lost 1 base, V lost 2 bases, and 4 bases had no gene match. The germline V gene encodes CDR1 SGHTA and CDR2 FQGNSA.

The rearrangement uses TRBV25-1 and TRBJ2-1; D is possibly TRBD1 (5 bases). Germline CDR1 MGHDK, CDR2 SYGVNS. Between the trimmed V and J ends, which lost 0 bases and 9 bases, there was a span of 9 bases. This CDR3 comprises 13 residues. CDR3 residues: CASSEYQGGEQFF. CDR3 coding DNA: TGTGCCAGCAGTGAATATCAGGGCGGTGAGCAGTTCTTC.

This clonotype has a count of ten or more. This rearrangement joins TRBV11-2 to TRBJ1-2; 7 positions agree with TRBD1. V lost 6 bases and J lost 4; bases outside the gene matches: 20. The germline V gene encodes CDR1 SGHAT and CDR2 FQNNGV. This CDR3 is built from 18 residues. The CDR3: CASRHPGTARSESYGYTF. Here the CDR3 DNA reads TGTGCCAGCAGGCACCCCGGGACAGCCCGTAGCGAATCCTATGGCTACACCTTC.

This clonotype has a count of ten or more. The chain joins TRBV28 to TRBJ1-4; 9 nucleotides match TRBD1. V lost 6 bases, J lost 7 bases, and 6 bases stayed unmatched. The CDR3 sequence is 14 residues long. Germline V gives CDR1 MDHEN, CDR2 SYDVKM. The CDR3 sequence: CASSHTGGGEKLFF. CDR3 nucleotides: TGTGCCAGCAGCCATACAGGGGGCGGTGAAAAACTGTTTTTT.

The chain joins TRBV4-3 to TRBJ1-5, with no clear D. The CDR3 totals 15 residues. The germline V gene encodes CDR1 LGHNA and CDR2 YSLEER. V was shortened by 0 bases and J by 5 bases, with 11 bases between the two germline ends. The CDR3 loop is CASSQEREGHQPQHF. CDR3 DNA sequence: TGCGCCAGCAGCCAAGAACGGGAGGGCCATCAGCCCCAGCATTTT.

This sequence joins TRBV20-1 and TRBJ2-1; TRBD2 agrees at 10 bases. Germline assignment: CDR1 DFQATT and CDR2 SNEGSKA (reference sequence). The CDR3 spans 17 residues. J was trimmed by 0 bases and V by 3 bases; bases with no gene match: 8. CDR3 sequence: CSASRLAGDPSYNEQFF. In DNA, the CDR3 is TGCAGTGCTAGTCGGCTAGCGGGGGATCCCTCCTACAATGAGCAGTTCTTC.